This T cell receptor beta chain derives from a study of T-cell memory formation after mild COVID-19. Study results and limitations: Among clones contracting day 15 to 85, CD4/CD8 was balanced, whereas later expanders leaned CD4+. Proof of SARS-CoV-2 specificity was absent for the second-wave clones that crested on day 37.

CDR1 is MGHRA and CDR2 is YSYEKL in the germline V gene. The CDR3 runs 13 residues. Trimming took 1 base from V and 6 from J, leaving 10 bases between them. 5'RACE, which relied on constant-segment primers, yielded TCR alpha and TCR beta cDNA libraries carrying sample barcodes and UMIs. Using its own MiXCR run on the 5' RACE reads, TCRdb lists one record per CDR3 protein. The table lists around 250,000 distinct CDR3 sequences, 15% to 20% of them singletons. This clonotype has a count of ten or more. Its antigen is not identified. V gene TRBV4-1 combines with J gene TRBJ2-7, with D hard to call. The sample consisted of PBMCs or a T cell subset sorted from them (not recorded which). The receptor was isolated from a man aged 18 to 29 who had mild COVID-19 (a few samples of this study predate the infection). Cell type and time point are not known. The CDR3 coding sequence is TGCGCCAGCAGCCAAGTGCGATGGAGCGAGCAGTACGTC. This gives the protein CASSQVRWSEQYV.